The 25 T cell receptor beta chains reported below all come from one sample, sequenced in a study of PD-1 blockade in classical Hodgkin lymphoma. Time point defined: cycle 4 day 1 (C4D1), after five to seven weeks of nivolumab. Every patient was affected by relapse after autologous stem cell transplantation, while exposure to brentuximab vedotin was not uniform. Libraries were prepared by immunoSEQ multiplex PCR; TCRdb keeps only in-frame clonotypes and omits some of them. The sample contains about 30,000 clones, around 82% of which appear only once. Sequencing used peripheral blood mononuclear cells (PBMCs), obtained before the fourth cycle of nivolumab. These receptors all come from a human donor with classical Hodgkin lymphoma.

The chain uses TRBV5-4 and TRBJ2-7; the D is unclear. The CDR3 is made up of 15 amino acids. Germline CDR1 reads SGHNT; CDR2 reads YYREEE (reference sequence). V lost 2 bases to trimming and J lost 3 bases, with 15 bases between them. CDR3 protein: CASSFRQVPNYEQYV. In DNA, the CDR3 is TGTGCCAGCAGCTTCCGGCAGGTCCCTAACTACGAGCAGTACGTC.

The chain joins TRBV5-1 to TRBJ1-2, with D possibly being TRBD1 (6 bases). Germline lookup yields CDR1 SGHRS and CDR2 YFSETQ. V was shortened by 3 bases and J by 4 bases, with 13 bases between the two germline ends. The CDR3 runs 14 residues. CDR3 DNA sequence: TGCGCCAGCAGCTACGGGACATCTCTCTATGGCTACACCTTC. Translated, it gives CASSYGTSLYGYTF.

This chain links TRBV4-2 with TRBJ2-7, with 14 bases aligning to TRBD2. CDR3 length: 17 residues. The germline gives CDR1 LGHNA, CDR2 YNFKEQ. V was pared by 5 bases and J by 4 bases, with 10 bases of the junction left unmatched. This CDR3 reads CASSALTSGRAPYEQYF. The CDR3 DNA is TGTGCCAGCAGCGCATTGACTAGCGGGAGGGCCCCATACGAGCAGTACTTC.

The chain recombines TRBV27 with TRBJ1-2, with a tentative D call TRBD1 (6 bases). The ends were cut back, 5 bases at V and 0 bases at J, with 16 bases in the middle. The germline V gene encodes CDR1 MNHEY and CDR2 SMNVEV (reference sequence). This CDR3 comprises 16 residues. The CDR3 DNA is TGTGCCAGCAGTACCCGGGGGGACATTGCTAACTATGGCTACACCTTC. Protein: CASSTRGDIANYGYTF.

The chain is built from TRBV19 and TRBJ2-2; 8 bases align to TRBD2. The ends lost 7 bases at V and 2 bases at J; junction bases unmatched: 6. Germline V CDR1 and CDR2: LNHDA, SQIVND (reference sequence). This CDR3 has 15 residues. The DNA for the CDR3 is TGTGCCAGTACCTTTAGCGGGGTTAACACCGGGGAGCTGTTTTTT. It codes for CASTFSGVNTGELFF.

V and J are TRBV5-4 and TRBJ2-3; a possible D gene is TRBD2 (5 bases). Germline V gene sequence: CDR1 SGHNT, CDR2 YYREEE (reference sequence). The CDR3 has 14 residues. Trimming shortened V by 0 bases and J by 3 bases, and 8 bases separated the two germline ends. This CDR3 is CASSLDSGTDTQYF. As DNA, the CDR3 is TGTGCCAGCAGCTTGGATTCGGGGACAGATACGCAGTATTTT.

V gene TRBV28 combines with J gene TRBJ2-7, with a tentative D call TRBD2 (5 bases). CDR1 is MDHEN and CDR2 is SYDVKM in the germline V gene. There are 13 residues in the CDR3. The V end was cut by 6 bases, the J end by 0 bases, with 9 bases between. CDR3 in DNA: TGTGCCAGCAGACTAGGGAGCTCCTACGAGCAGTACTTC. Protein product: CASRLGSSYEQYF.

The gene calls are TRBV7-2 and TRBJ2-1; D perhaps matches TRBD2 (5 bases). The V end lost 5 bases, the J end lost 4 bases, and 9 bases lay between the germline ends. Looked up from germline, CDR1 is SGHTA and CDR2 is FQGNSA. The CDR3 totals 13 residues. The CDR3 DNA reads as TGTGCCAGCAGCCATGGGAGATACAATGAGCAGTTCTTC. Its protein product is CASSHGRYNEQFF.

This rearrangement joins TRBV29-1 to TRBJ1-1; 8 nucleotides align to TRBD1. Germline CDR1 is SQVTM and CDR2 is ANQGSEA. The CDR3 runs 13 residues. V trimming: 5 bases; J trimming: 4 bases; junction bases outside the gene matches: 6. The CDR3 is CSVNRGIGTEAFF. DNA for the CDR3: TGCAGCGTTAACAGGGGGATAGGCACTGAAGCTTTCTTT.

This clone was found once. The chain is built from TRBV4-3 and TRBJ1-2, with no clear D. The CDR3 contains 14 residues. V gave up 0 bases and J gave up 8 bases, with 13 bases separating them. Germline-derived CDR1 and CDR2 are LGHNA and YSLEER. The CDR3 sequence: CASSQDRTPGGYTF. Here the CDR3 DNA reads TGCGCCAGCAGCCAAGATAGGACTCCCGGCGGCTACACCTTC.

In its sample, this clone was seen once. V usage is TRBV10-2 and J usage is TRBJ1-1; D is unclear. V gave up 7 bases and J gave up 4 bases, with 10 bases separating them. Germline V lookup: CDR1 WSHSY, CDR2 SAAADI. This CDR3 spans 12 amino acids. The CDR3 sequence is CASTPGGTEAFF. CDR3 DNA sequence: TGCGCCAGCACCCCGGGTGGCACTGAAGCTTTCTTT.

The V gene is TRBV28, the J gene TRBJ2-7; 10 positions agree with TRBD1. The CDR3 runs 13 residues. From germline, CDR1 is MDHEN and CDR2 SYDVKM. V lost 6 bases, J lost 4 bases, and 3 bases stayed unmatched. CDR3 amino acids: CASSRQGAYEQYF. CDR3 sequence (DNA): TGTGCCAGCAGCCGACAGGGGGCTTACGAGCAGTACTTC. Based on the CDR3 plus reference TRBV28 and TRBJ2-7, the full variable domain is DVKVTQSSRYLVKRTGEKVFLECVQDMDHENMFWYRQDPGLGLRLIYFSYDVKMKEKGDIPEGYSVSREKKERFSLILESASTNQTSMYLCASSRQGAYEQYFGPGTRLTVT.

This clone was counted a single time. The chain employs TRBV27 and TRBJ1-2; D not certain. This CDR3 comprises 14 residues. V lost 6 bases and J 6 bases, leaving 17 bases between the germline ends. CDR1 and CDR2 from the germline V gene are MNHEY and SMNVEV (reference sequence). CDR3 sequence reads: CASSPGTAGNGYTF. CDR3 DNA sequence: TGTGCCAGCAGCCCAGGAACGGCAGGAAATGGCTACACCTTC.

The CDR3 loop is CASSEQAVSYNEQFF. The CDR3 DNA sequence: TGTGCCAGCAGTGAGCAGGCCGTCTCCTACAATGAGCAGTTCTTC. The chain combines TRBV6-1 with TRBJ2-1; D is unclear. The CDR3 consists of 15 residues. The V gene lost 3 bases and the J gene lost 0 bases, with 9 bases spanning the gap. The germline V gene encodes CDR1 MNHNS and CDR2 SASEGT.

V and J are TRBV10-3 and TRBJ1-1; a possible D gene is TRBD1 (5 bases). Germline V CDR1 and CDR2: ENHRY, SYGVKD. The ends were cut back, 0 bases at V and 11 bases at J, with 13 bases in the middle. The CDR3 spans 13 residues. The CDR3 reads CAISESGVSVAFF. CDR3 coding DNA: TGTGCCATCAGTGAGTCGGGGGTATCTGTCGCTTTCTTT.

CDR3 sequence (DNA): TGTGCCATCAGTGGTTCAGGGTTCACTGAAGCTTTCTTT. Translation gives CAISGSGFTEAFF. This sequence joins TRBV10-3 and TRBJ1-1, with D perhaps matching TRBD1 (5 bases). The CDR3 is 13 residues long. Trimming left V 4 bases short and J 4 bases short, with 10 bases between. Germline V gene sequence: CDR1 ENHRY, CDR2 SYGVKD.

This chain uses TRBV28 with TRBJ1-5; D is unclear. V was trimmed by 4 bases and J by 11 bases, leaving 12 bases between them. Germline V gene data show CDR1 as MDHEN and CDR2 as SYDVKM. The CDR3 runs 12 residues. The CDR3, as DNA: TGTGCCAGCAGTTCCCCTCAGAGGTCCCAGCATTTT. Translating gives CASSSPQRSQHF.

This chain connects TRBV7-3 to TRBJ2-2, with a tentative D call TRBD1 (7 bases). Germline V lookup: CDR1 SGHTA, CDR2 FQGTGA. Deletions cut 3 bases from V and 1 base from J, with 15 bases between. The CDR3 is 17 amino acids. This CDR3 is CASSLEGANLNTGELFF. The CDR3 DNA is TGTGCCAGCAGCTTGGAGGGGGCGAACCTGAACACCGGGGAGCTGTTTTTT.

This chain uses TRBV18 with TRBJ1-2; D call uncertain. CDR3 length: 13 amino acids. CDR1 and CDR2 from the germline V gene are KGHSH and LQKENI. Trimming took 0 bases from V and 4 from J, leaving 6 bases between them. CDR3 protein: CASSPPMGYGYTF. Written as DNA, the CDR3 is TGTGCCAGCTCACCACCCATGGGCTATGGCTACACCTTC.

This sequence joins TRBV27 and TRBJ1-1; 11 nucleotides agree with TRBD1. V was clipped by 1 base and J by 4 bases; unmatched bases: 2. The CDR3 consists of 15 residues. The germline CDR1 and CDR2 sequences are MNHEY and SMNVEV (reference sequence). The CDR3 DNA reads as TGTGCCAGCAGTTTATATGGGACAGGGGGCACTGAAGCTTTCTTT. Translating it yields CASSLYGTGGTEAFF.

The chain links TRBV4-3 to TRBJ1-1, with D perhaps TRBD1 (5 bases). The CDR3 contains 15 residues. Looked up from germline, CDR1 is LGHNA and CDR2 is YSLEER. Trimming shortened V by 2 bases and J by 5 bases, and 15 bases separated the two germline ends. CDR3 protein: CASSQNIQGGTEAFF. The CDR3 DNA is TGCGCCAGCAGCCAAAACATCCAGGGTGGGACTGAAGCTTTCTTT.

This clone has a single count. The rearrangement joins TRBV7-2 to TRBJ1-2, with 9 nucleotides matching TRBD1. The CDR3 length is 15 residues. V lost 1 base, J lost 6 bases, and 6 bases stayed unmatched. Germline loops: CDR1 SGHTA, CDR2 FQGNSA. For the CDR3, the DNA is TGTGCCAGCAGCTTAGTGGGACAGGGTTTGGATGGCTACACCTTC. Protein product: CASSLVGQGLDGYTF. The full variable domain, completed using reference TRBV7-2 and TRBJ1-2, is GAGVSQSPSNKVTEKGKDVELRCDPISGHTALYWYRQSLGQGLEFLIYFQGNSAPDKSGLPSDRFSAERTGGSVSTLTIQRTQQEDSAVYLCASSLVGQGLDGYTFGSGTRLTVV.

V is TRBV7-2 and J is TRBJ2-1, with TRBD2 matching 7 bases. The CDR3 has 14 residues. Trimming removed 2 bases from V and 2 bases from J; junction bases left unmatched: 0. Germline V gives CDR1 SGHTA, CDR2 FQGNSA. The chain's CDR3 is CASSLLAAYNEQFF. The CDR3 nucleotides are TGTGCCAGCAGCTTACTAGCGGCCTACAATGAGCAGTTCTTC.

This chain connects TRBV30 to TRBJ2-7; TRBD2 agrees at 10 bases. CDR3 length equals 14 residues. Losses at the gene ends were 4 bases for V and 2 bases for J; bases not matched to a gene: 5. CDR1 and CDR2 from the germline V gene are GTSNPN and SVGIG (reference sequence). The CDR3 coding sequence is TGTGCCTGGAAGCAAAGCGGGAGGGCCTACGAGCAGTACTTC. As protein: CAWKQSGRAYEQYF. The variable domain in full, completed from reference TRBV30 and TRBJ2-7, reads SQTIHQWPATLVQPVGSPLSLECTVEGTSNPNLYWYRQAAGRGLQLLFYSVGIGQISSEVPQNLSASRPQDRQFILSSKKLLLSDSGFYLCAWKQSGRAYEQYFGPGTRLTVT.

This clone occurred a few times. The chain couples TRBV30 to TRBJ1-4; 10 bases agree with TRBD1. The trim removed 7 bases at V and 8 bases at J, leaving 10 bases unmatched. Per germline, CDR1 GTSNPN and CDR2 SVGIG (reference sequence). This CDR3 spans 14 amino acids. The CDR3 loop is CAFVPGTGAEKLFF. As DNA, the CDR3 is TGTGCCTTCGTGCCCGGGACAGGGGCCGAAAAACTGTTTTTT.